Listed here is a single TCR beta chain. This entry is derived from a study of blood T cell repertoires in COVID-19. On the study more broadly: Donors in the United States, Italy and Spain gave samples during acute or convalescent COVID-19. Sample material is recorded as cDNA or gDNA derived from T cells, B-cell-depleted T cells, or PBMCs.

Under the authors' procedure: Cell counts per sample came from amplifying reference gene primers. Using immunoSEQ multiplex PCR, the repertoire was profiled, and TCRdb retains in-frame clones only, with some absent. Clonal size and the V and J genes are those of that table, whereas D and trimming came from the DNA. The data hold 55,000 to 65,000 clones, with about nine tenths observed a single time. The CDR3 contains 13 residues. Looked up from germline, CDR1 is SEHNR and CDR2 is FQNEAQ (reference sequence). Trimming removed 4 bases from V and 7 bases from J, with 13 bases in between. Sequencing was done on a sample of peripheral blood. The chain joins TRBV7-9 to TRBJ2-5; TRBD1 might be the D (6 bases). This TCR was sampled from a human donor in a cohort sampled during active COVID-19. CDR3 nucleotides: TGTGCCAGCAGCTACCAGGGGATGGGGACCCAGTACTTC. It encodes CASSYQGMGTQYF.